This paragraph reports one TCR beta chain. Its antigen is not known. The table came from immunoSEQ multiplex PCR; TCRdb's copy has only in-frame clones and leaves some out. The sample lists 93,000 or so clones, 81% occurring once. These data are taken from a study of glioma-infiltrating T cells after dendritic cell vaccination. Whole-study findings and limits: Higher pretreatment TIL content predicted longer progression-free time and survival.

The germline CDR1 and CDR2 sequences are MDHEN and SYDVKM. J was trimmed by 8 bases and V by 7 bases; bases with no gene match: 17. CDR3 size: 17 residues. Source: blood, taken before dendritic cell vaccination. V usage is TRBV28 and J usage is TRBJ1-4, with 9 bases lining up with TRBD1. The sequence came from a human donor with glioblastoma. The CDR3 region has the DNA TGTGCCAGCATAACGGGGGACAGGGTTTTGAGTAAGGAAAAACTGTTTTTT. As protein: CASITGDRVLSKEKLFF.